This T cell receptor (beta chain) was observed in a study of T cells in Graves' hyperthyroidism and ophthalmopathy. Study conclusions and caveats: The model identified upcoming ophthalmopathy a median about 7.1 months ahead of onset. Most clonotypes that expanded in the thyroid above 0.001 also showed up in blood.

Germline CDR1 is LNHDA and CDR2 is SQIVND (reference sequence). V dropped 4 bases and J dropped 14; count of bases not matched to a gene: 12. The CDR3 extends over 13 amino acids. Graves' hyperthyroidism was deemed stable given no ophthalmopathy progression within 18 months. Regions amplified from RNA transcripts were the TCR beta CDR3 regions. HTBI primers were used for first-round RT-PCR of the TCR CDR3. TCRdb analysed the multiplex PCR reads with MiXCR anew, one entry per CDR3 protein. The profile covers about 320,000 distinct CDR3 sequences, with approximately 16% appearing a single time and approximately 31% taken by the ten largest. In this sample, this clonotype turned up a few times. The antigen is undetermined.

Sequencing was carried out using blood. The J gene is TRBJ2-5, the V gene TRBV19, with 8 bases aligning to TRBD1. The receptor was isolated from a man aged 25-40 years with Graves' hyperthyroidism. The CDR3 nucleotides read TGTGCCAGTAGTAAAGGGGACAGGTTAGAGACCTACTTC. This sequence encodes CASSKGDRLETYF.